This T cell receptor (beta chain) emerged from a study of blood T cell repertoires in COVID-19. Whole-study context: The United States, Italy and Spain provided the acute and convalescent COVID-19 samples. PBMCs, B-cell-depleted T cells, or T cells were the source of the cDNA or gDNA that made up the material.

Authors' data handling: Researchers report that nucleated cell counts were estimated from reference gene primer amplification. TCRdb keeps only in-frame clones here, not all; method: immunoSEQ multiplex PCR. V and J calls and clone size follow that table, whereas D and trimming were derived from the DNA. The sample shows around 290,000 clones, 75% to 90% of them seen only once. Seattle cases were enrolled at active infection and followed longitudinally. CDR3 length: 17 amino acids. V lost 7 bases and J lost 1; bases outside the gene matches: 8. Per the germline V gene, CDR1 is MNHEY and CDR2 is SMNVEV (reference sequence).

The sequence derives from a woman in her sixties or seventies with COVID-19, enrolled during active disease. The gene calls are TRBV27 and TRBJ1-3, with 12 bases matching TRBD1. Material for sequencing was peripheral blood. The DNA for the CDR3 is TGTGCCAGCATCACTCCGGGACAGGGGGCTTCTGGAAACACCATATATTTT. Translating gives CASITPGQGASGNTIYF.